This paragraph covers one TCR beta chain sequence. Its target is not known. V lost 1 base to trimming and J lost 5 bases, with 24 bases between them. In germline, CDR1 is LGHNT, CDR2 FRNRAP. The CDR3 loop spans 19 amino acids. The source of the sample is a study of T-cell reconstitution after alpha-beta-depleted transplantation in children. Unique molecular identifiers were used to barcode this TCRbeta library. MiXCR, run by TCRdb on the PCR reads, gives a single entry per CDR3 protein. Of fewer than 250,000 distinct CDR3 sequences in the sample, under 20% were seen once. Study-wide results and limits: Reportedly, roughly two months post-transplant, alpha-beta T cells arose from several hundred expanded graft clones. Newly produced T cells mostly provided counts and TCRbeta diversity after one year, as hyperexpanded clones declined. For some patients, TCRbeta diversity was high at day 60 because of recipient T cells and thymic progenitors that survived.

This chain connects TRBV12-5 to TRBJ2-4; tentatively, D is TRBD1 or TRBD2 (5 bases each). Sequenced here: PBMCs, mostly from graft donor cells, sampled 360 days after TCRalphabeta/CD19-depleted stem cell transplant. This receptor was obtained from a male patient between 2 and 15 years old who had a stem cell transplant for acute lymphoblastic leukemia, so the T cells may come from the graft donor. The CDR3 here is CASGLEGKEGSMWENIQYF. The CDR3 DNA sequence: TGTGCTAGTGGTTTGGAGGGGAAAGAGGGGAGCATGTGGGAAAACATTCAGTACTTC.